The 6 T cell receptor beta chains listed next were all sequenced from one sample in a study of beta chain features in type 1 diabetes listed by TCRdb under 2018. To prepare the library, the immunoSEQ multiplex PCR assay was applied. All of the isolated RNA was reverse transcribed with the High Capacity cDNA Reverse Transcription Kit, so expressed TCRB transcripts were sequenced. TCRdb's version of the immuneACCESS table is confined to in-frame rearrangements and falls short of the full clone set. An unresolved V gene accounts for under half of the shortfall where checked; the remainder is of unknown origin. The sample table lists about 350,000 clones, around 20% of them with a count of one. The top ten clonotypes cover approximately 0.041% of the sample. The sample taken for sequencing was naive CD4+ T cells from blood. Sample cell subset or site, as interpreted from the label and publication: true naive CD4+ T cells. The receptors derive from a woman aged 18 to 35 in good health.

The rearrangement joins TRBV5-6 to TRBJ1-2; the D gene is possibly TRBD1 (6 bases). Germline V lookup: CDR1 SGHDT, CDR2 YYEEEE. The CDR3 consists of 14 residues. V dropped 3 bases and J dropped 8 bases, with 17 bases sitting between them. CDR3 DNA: TGTGCCAGCAGCTCCTTAGACAGGTGGAACGGCTACACCTTC. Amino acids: CASSSLDRWNGYTF.

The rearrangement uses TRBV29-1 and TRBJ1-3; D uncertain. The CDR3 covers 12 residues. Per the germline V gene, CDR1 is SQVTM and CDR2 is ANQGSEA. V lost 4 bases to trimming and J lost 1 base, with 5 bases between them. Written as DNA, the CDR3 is TGCAGCGTTGTAACTTCTGGAAACACCATATATTTT. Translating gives CSVVTSGNTIYF.

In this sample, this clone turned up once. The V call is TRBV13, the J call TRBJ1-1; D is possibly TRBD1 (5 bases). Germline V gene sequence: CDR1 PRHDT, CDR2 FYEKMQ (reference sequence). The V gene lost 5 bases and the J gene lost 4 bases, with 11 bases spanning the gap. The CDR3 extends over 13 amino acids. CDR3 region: CASSPQRGTEAFF. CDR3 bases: TGTGCCAGCAGCCCCCAAAGGGGCACTGAAGCTTTCTTT. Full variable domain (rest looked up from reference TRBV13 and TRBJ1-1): AAGVIQSPRHLIKEKRETATLKCYPIPRHDTVYWYQQGPGQDPQFLISFYEKMQSDKGSIPDRFSAQQFSDYHSELNMSSLELGDSALYFCASSPQRGTEAFFGQGTRLTVV.

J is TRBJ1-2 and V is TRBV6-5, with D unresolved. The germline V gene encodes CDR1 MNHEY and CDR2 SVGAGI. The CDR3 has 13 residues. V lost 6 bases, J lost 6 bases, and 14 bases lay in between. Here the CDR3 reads CASRRRDVDGYTF. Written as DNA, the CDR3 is TGTGCCAGCAGGAGGAGGGATGTGGATGGCTACACCTTC.

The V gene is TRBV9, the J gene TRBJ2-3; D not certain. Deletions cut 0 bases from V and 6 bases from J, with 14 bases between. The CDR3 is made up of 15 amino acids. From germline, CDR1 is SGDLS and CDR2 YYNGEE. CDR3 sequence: CASSVGVSPPDTQYF. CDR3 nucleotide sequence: TGTGCCAGCAGCGTAGGGGTTAGCCCCCCGGATACGCAGTATTTT.

The CDR3 protein is CSVYFPSAYEQYF. CDR3 nucleotides: TGCAGCGTCTACTTCCCGTCGGCCTACGAGCAGTACTTC. The chain links TRBV29-1 to TRBJ2-7; D is undetermined. CDR1 is SQVTM and CDR2 is ANQGSEA in the germline V gene. Trimming took 6 bases from V and 2 from J, leaving 14 bases between them. The CDR3 is made up of 13 amino acids.